These 3 T cell receptor beta chains were sequenced from one sample in a study of tumor-infiltrating lymphocytes in primary liver carcinoma. Both blood RNA, taken from unsorted whole blood, and germline DNA were extracted. The input was approximately 500 ng total RNA; TCR beta cDNA was made from it with a constant-region primer. Library construction for TCR beta comprised three nested multiplex PCR rounds performed with slightly modified ARM-PCR. Each of the first two PCR rounds ran approximately 11 cycles with TRBV1-TRBV30 forward and C-beta reverse primers. TCRdb re-analysed the multiplex PCR reads in MiXCR, keeping a single row per CDR3 protein. The table records roughly 330,000 distinct CDR3 sequences, almost 65% of them present only once. Sequencing was carried out using peripheral blood. These receptors originate from a man between 35 and 55 years old with primary liver carcinoma and hepatitis B virus infection.

This chain joins TRBV30 and TRBJ2-1; a possible D gene is TRBD2 (6 bases). The CDR3 contains 14 residues. V was cut by 5 bases and J by 9 bases, with 20 bases left in between. Germline loops: CDR1 GTSNPN, CDR2 SVGIG (reference sequence). CDR3 in amino acids: CAWEPQRAVGEQFF. The CDR3 DNA follows: TGTGCCTGGGAACCCCAGCGGGCGGTAGGTGAGCAGTTCTTC.

For this clonotype: The conserved final phenylalanine or tryptophan is absent from the CDR3, which likely points to a read error. This sequence joins TRBV11-3 and TRBJ2-7; TRBD2 might be the D (6 bases). The germline gives CDR1 SGHNT, CDR2 YENEEA. This CDR3 is 15 amino acids long. The DNA for the CDR3 is TGTGCCAGTAGCTTATCAGGAGGGCGGATCTACGAGCAGTACATC. Translation gives CASSLSGGRIYEQYI.

This clonotype has a single count. The rearrangement uses TRBV12-3 or TRBV12-4 and TRBJ2-2; no clear D gene. The CDR3 consists of 16 residues. Between the trimmed V and J ends, which lost 8 bases and 1 base, there was a span of 17 bases. CDR3 nucleotide sequence: TGTGCCAGCCAAACAGAAGGGCACAGGAACACCGGGGAGCTGTTTTTT. It codes for CASQTEGHRNTGELFF.